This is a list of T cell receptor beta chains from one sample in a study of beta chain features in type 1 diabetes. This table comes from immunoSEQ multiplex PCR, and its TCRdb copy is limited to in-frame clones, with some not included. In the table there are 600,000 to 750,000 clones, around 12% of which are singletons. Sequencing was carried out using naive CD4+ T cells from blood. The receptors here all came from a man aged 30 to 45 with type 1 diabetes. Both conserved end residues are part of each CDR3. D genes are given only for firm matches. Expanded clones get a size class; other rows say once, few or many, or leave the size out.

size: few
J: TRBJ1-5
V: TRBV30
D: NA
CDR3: CAWSRGQGIDQPQHF
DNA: TGTGCCTGGAGTCGAGGGCAGGGTATCGATCAGCCCCAGCATTTT

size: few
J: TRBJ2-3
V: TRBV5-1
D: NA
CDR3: CASSTDSVRPTQYF
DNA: TGCGCCAGCAGCACGGACTCGGTGCGGCCTACGCAGTATTTT

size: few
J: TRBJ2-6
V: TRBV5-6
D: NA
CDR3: CASSFSGANVLTF
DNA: TGTGCCAGCAGCTTCTCTGGGGCCAACGTCCTGACTTTC

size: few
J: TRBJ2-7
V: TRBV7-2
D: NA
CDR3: CASSAQTYEQYF
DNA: TGTGCCAGCAGCGCCCAGACCTACGAGCAGTACTTC

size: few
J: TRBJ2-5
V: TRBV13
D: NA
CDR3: CASSFRSQETQYF
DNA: TGTGCCAGCAGCTTTCGGAGCCAAGAGACCCAGTACTTC

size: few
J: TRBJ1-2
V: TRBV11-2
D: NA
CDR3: CASSFARPGSYGYTF
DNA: TGTGCCAGCAGCTTCGCCCGACCAGGGTCCTATGGCTACACCTTC

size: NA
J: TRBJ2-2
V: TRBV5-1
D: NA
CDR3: CASSFVGKELFF
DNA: TGCGCCAGCAGCTTCGTGGGAAAGGAGCTGTTTTTT

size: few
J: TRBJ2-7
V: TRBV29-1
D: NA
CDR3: CSVSVATDSYEQYF
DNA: TGCAGCGTCTCAGTAGCTACCGACTCCTACGAGCAGTACTTC

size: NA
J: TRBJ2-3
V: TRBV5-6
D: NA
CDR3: CASSPVGGPDTQYF
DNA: TGTGCCAGCAGCCCGGTGGGGGGCCCAGATACGCAGTATTTT

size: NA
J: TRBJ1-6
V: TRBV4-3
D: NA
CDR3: CASSQDLSPLHF
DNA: TGCGCCAGCAGCCAAGATCTCTCACCCCTCCACTTT

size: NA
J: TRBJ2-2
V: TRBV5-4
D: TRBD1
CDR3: CASSPDRGRGTGELFF
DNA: TGTGCCAGCAGCCCGGACAGGGGGCGAGGTACCGGGGAGCTGTTTTTT

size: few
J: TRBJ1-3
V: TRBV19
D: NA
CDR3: CASTAASSGNTIYF
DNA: TGTGCCAGTACTGCAGCGAGCTCTGGAAACACCATATATTTT

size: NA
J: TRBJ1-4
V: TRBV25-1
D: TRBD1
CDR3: CASRQGSNEKLFF
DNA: TGTGCCAGCAGACAGGGGTCTAATGAAAAACTGTTTTTT

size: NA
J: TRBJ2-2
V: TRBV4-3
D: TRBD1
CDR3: CASSLNSGTGVTGELFF
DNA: TGCGCCAGCAGCCTTAATTCCGGGACAGGGGTCACCGGGGAGCTGTTTTTT

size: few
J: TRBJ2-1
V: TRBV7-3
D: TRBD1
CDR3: CASSSGQARSNEQFF
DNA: TGTGCCAGCAGCTCGGGACAGGCCCGGAGTAATGAGCAGTTCTTC

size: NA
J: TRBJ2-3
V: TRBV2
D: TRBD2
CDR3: CASSVRGDGTDTQYF
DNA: TGTGCCAGCAGTGTTCGGGGGGATGGGACAGATACGCAGTATTTT

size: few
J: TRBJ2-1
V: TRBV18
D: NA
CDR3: CASSPQGQHNEQFF
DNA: TGTGCCAGCTCACCACAAGGACAGCACAATGAGCAGTTCTTC

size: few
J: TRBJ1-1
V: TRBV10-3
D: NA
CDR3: CAISVEQGGTEAFF
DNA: TGTGCCATCAGTGTAGAACAGGGAGGGACTGAAGCTTTCTTT

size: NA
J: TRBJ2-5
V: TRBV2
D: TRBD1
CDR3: CASSPGLAGQGWTQYF
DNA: TGTGCCAGCAGCCCCGGACTCGCCGGACAGGGATGGACCCAGTACTTC

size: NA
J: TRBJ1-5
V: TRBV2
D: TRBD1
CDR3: CASAGQGISNQPQHF
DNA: TGTGCCAGCGCGGGACAGGGAATAAGCAATCAGCCCCAGCATTTT

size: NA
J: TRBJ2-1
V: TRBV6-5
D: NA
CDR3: CASSTGNGFNEQFF
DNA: TGTGCCAGCAGTACCGGGAACGGTTTCAATGAGCAGTTCTTC

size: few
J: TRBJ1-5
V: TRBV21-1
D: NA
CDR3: CASRSKSGGKNQPQHF
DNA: TGTGCCAGCAGATCAAAGTCGGGGGGGAAAAATCAGCCCCAGCATTTT

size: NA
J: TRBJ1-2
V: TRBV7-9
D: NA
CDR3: CASSLGGGDGYTF
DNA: TGTGCCAGCAGCCTTGGAGGGGGAGACGGCTACACCTTC

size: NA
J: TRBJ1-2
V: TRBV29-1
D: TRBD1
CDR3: CSVGQEGSGYTF
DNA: TGCAGCGTCGGACAGGAGGGATCTGGCTACACCTTC

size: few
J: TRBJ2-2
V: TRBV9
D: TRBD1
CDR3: CASSVEAGGRTGELFF
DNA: TGTGCCAGCAGCGTAGAGGCAGGGGGCAGAACCGGGGAGCTGTTTTTT

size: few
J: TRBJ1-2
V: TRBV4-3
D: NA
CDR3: CASSLQTGGKSGYTF
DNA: TGCGCCAGCAGCCTGCAAACGGGGGGCAAAAGTGGCTACACCTTC

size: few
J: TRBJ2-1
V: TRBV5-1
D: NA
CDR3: CACGGGSTYNEQFF
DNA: TGCGCCTGCGGAGGGGGGAGCACCTACAATGAGCAGTTCTTC

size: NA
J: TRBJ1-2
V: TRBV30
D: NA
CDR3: CAWSVDPGDTF
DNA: TGTGCCTGGAGTGTTGACCCAGGGGATACCTTC

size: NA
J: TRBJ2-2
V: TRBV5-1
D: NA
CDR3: CASSLERSGELFF
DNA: TGCGCCAGCAGCTTGGAGAGGTCCGGGGAGCTGTTTTTT

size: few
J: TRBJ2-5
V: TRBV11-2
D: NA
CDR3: CASSLEEKTQYF
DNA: TGTGCCAGCAGCTTAGAAGAGAAGACCCAGTACTTC

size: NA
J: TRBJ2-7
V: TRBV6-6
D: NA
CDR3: CASSYKGGYEQYF
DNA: TGTGCCAGCAGTTACAAGGGGGGCTACGAGCAGTACTTC

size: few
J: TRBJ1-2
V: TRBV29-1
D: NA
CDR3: CSVDLQQGHGYTF
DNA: TGCAGCGTTGATCTCCAACAGGGCCATGGCTACACCTTC

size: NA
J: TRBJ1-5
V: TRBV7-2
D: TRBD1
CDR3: CASRMFYGQDSNQPQHF
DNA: TGTGCCAGCAGAATGTTTTATGGACAGGATAGCAATCAGCCCCAGCATTTT

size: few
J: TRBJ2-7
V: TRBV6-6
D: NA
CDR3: CASSPWDGYEQYF
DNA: TGTGCCAGCAGTCCCTGGGACGGCTACGAGCAGTACTTC

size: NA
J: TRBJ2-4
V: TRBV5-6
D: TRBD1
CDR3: CASSPWTGMDIQYF
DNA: TGTGCCAGCAGCCCATGGACAGGGATGGACATTCAGTACTTC

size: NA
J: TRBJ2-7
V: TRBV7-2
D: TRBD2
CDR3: CASSLVSGGTYEQYF
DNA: TGTGCCAGCAGCTTAGTTAGCGGGGGCACCTACGAGCAGTACTTC

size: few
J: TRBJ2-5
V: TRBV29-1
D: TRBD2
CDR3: CSVELAGRHVGETQYF
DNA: TGCAGCGTTGAGCTAGCGGGGCGGCATGTCGGAGAGACCCAGTACTTC

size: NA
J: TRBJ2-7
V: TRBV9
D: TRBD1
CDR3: CASSADPQGNEQYF
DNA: TGTGCCAGCAGCGCCGATCCACAGGGGAACGAGCAGTACTTC

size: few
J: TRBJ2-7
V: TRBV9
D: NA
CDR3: CASSASDSRTSTEQYF
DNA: TGTGCCAGCAGCGCTTCGGACAGTCGAACCTCTACGGAGCAGTACTTC

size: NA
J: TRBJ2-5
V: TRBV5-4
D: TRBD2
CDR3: CAIPSGTGRTSGGARETQYF
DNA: TGTGCCATTCCGTCCGGGACAGGGAGGACTAGCGGGGGGGCCAGGGAGACCCAGTACTTC

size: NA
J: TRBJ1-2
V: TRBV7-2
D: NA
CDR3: CASRSTNFYGYTF
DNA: TGTGCCAGCAGAAGCACCAATTTCTATGGCTACACCTTC

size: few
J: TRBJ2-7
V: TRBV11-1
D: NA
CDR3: CASSYSYEQYF
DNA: TGTGCCAGCAGTTACTCTTACGAGCAGTACTTC

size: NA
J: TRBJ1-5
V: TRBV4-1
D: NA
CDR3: CASSAREDQPQHF
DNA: TGCGCCAGCAGCGCCAGGGAGGATCAGCCCCAGCATTTT

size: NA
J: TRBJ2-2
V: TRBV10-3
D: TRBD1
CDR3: CAIRETGTGETGELFF
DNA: TGTGCCATCAGAGAAACCGGGACAGGGGAGACCGGGGAGCTGTTTTTT

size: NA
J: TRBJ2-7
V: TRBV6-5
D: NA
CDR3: CASSYGRSSSYEQYF
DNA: TGTGCCAGCAGTTACGGGCGGAGCAGCTCCTACGAGCAGTACTTC

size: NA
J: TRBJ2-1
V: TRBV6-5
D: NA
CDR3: CASSSVGGVNEQFF
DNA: TGTGCCAGCAGTTCCGTAGGAGGTGTGAATGAGCAGTTCTTC

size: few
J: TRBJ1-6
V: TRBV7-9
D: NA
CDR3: CASSLSPHDSPLHF
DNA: TGTGCCAGCAGCTTATCACCCCATGATTCACCCCTCCACTTT

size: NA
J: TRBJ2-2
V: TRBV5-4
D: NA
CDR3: CASSLASPWGELFF
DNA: TGTGCCAGCAGCTTGGCCTCGCCCTGGGGGGAGCTGTTTTTT

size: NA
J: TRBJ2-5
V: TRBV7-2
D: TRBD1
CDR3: CASSFQRTGETQYF
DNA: TGTGCCAGCAGCTTTCAGCGGACAGGGGAGACCCAGTACTTC

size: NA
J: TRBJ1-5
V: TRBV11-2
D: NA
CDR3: CASSLDGNSNQPQHF
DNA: TGTGCCAGCAGCCTGGACGGGAATAGCAATCAGCCCCAGCATTTT

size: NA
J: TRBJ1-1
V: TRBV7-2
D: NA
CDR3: CASSFDRTYTEAFF
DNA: TGTGCCAGCAGCTTTGACAGGACCTACACTGAAGCTTTCTTT

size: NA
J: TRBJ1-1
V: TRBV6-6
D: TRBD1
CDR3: CASRPGTGSTEAFF
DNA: TGTGCCAGCAGACCCGGGACAGGGAGCACTGAAGCTTTCTTT

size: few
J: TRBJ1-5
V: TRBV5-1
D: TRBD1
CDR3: CASSADRGGQPQHF
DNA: TGCGCCAGCAGCGCGGACAGGGGTGGCCAGCCCCAGCATTTT

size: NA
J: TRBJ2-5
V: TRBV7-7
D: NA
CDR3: CASSLGLDSETQYF
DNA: TGTGCCAGCAGCTTAGGACTAGATTCAGAGACCCAGTACTTC

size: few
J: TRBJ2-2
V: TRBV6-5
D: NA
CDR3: CASSSGGLAGELFF
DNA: TGTGCCAGCAGTTCTGGCGGTTTGGCCGGGGAGCTGTTTTTT

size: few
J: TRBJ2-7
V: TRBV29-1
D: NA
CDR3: CSVILSYEQYF
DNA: TGCAGCGTTATCCTCTCCTACGAGCAGTACTTC

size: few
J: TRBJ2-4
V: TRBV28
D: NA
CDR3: CASSRSRGQDIQYF
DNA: TGTGCCAGCAGTCGAAGCAGGGGTCAGGACATTCAGTACTTC